Each of the 10 T cell receptor beta chains below was sequenced from the same sample in a study of read filtering for tumor transcriptome and immune sequencing. This library used around 400 ng RNA and molecular barcoded adaptors spanning alpha/delta and beta/gamma chains. MiXCR, run by TCRdb on the reads, gives a single entry per CDR3 protein. Here the sample spans approximately 20,000 distinct CDR3 sequences, approximately 20% being singletons. Sequenced input: a population of CD138-negative cells sorted from bone marrow. These receptor sequences come from a donor at least 40 years old with multiple myeloma.

The table lists this clonotype with a few counts. This rearrangement joins TRBV7-9 to TRBJ2-3; weak D call: TRBD1 (6 bases). Germline V lookup: CDR1 SEHNR, CDR2 FQNEAQ (reference sequence). V was shortened by 2 bases and J by 4 bases, with 13 bases between the two germline ends. CDR3 length: 15 residues. In nucleotides, the CDR3 is TGTGCCAGCAGCTTAATAACAGGGACGTCAGATACGCAGTATTTT. Residues: CASSLITGTSDTQYF.

The rearrangement uses TRBV20-1 and TRBJ2-2; no definite D call. CDR1 and CDR2 (germline): DFQATT, SNEGSKA (reference sequence). Trimming took off 0 bases at V and 4 bases at J, with 6 bases between the two ends. This CDR3 comprises 13 residues. CDR3 coding DNA: TGCAGTGCTAGAGATCCAGCCACCGGGGAGCTGTTTTTT. Translated: CSARDPATGELFF.

Within the sample, this clonotype is medium-sized. V gene TRBV27 combines with J gene TRBJ2-7; D gene ambiguous. Trimming removed 6 bases at V and 0 bases at J, with 9 bases between. Germline assignment: CDR1 MNHEY and CDR2 SMNVEV (reference sequence). The CDR3 totals 13 residues. This chain's CDR3 is CASSPTDSYEQYF. The CDR3 DNA sequence: TGTGCCAGCAGCCCGACCGACTCCTACGAGCAGTACTTC.

This clonotype appeared many times. V and J are TRBV20-1 and TRBJ2-3, with D perhaps matching TRBD2 (6 bases). V lost 3 bases, J lost 5 bases, and 9 bases lay in between. This CDR3 has 12 amino acids. CDR1 is DFQATT, CDR2 SNEGSKA, per germline (reference sequence). The CDR3 region has the DNA TGCAGTGCTAGCGGGAGTCGAGATACGCAGTATTTT. This translates into CSASGSRDTQYF.

This clonotype has only a few counts. The rearrangement uses TRBV7-9 and TRBJ2-1; 15 bases map to TRBD2. V dropped 5 bases and J dropped 7; count of bases not matched to a gene: 15. Germline-derived CDR1 and CDR2 are SEHNR and FQNEAQ (reference sequence). This CDR3 has 19 amino acids. The CDR3 is CASSPGLRTSGRAGNEQFF. DNA for the CDR3: TGTGCCAGCAGCCCTGGGCTAAGGACTAGCGGGAGGGCGGGAAATGAGCAGTTCTTC.

On this clonotype: A much larger clone differs from this one at a single base, so this may be a read error. No conserved phenylalanine or tryptophan is present at the end of the CDR3, so a read error is the likely explanation. The CDR3 region is CASSEGLGRMRQYS. The CDR3 nucleotides are TGTGCCAGCAGTGAGGGACTGGGAAGGATGAGGCAGTATTCT. The V and J genes are TRBV2 and TRBJ2-3, with a weak D call TRBD2 (6 bases). The CDR3 is made up of 14 amino acids. Germline V CDR1 and CDR2: SNHLY, FYNNEI. The V and J ends lost 3 bases and 11 bases respectively, with 18 bases between them.

In the case of this clonotype: It is likely a read error, because the conserved phenylalanine at the end of the CDR3 is missing. The J gene is TRBJ2-1, the V gene TRBV19; 9 bases line up with TRBD2. J lost 7 bases, V lost 5 bases, and 9 bases had no gene match. The CDR3 totals 15 residues. The germline CDR1 and CDR2 sequences are LNHDA and SQIVND (reference sequence). This CDR3 is CASSLAGAERNEQFL. CDR3 coding DNA: TGTGCCAGTAGTTTAGCGGGAGCCGAAAGAAATGAGCAGTTCCTC.

This clonotype showed up many times. V is TRBV29-1 and J is TRBJ2-1, with D possibly called TRBD1 or TRBD2 (6 bases each). V lost 0 bases, J lost 4 bases, and 13 bases lay in between. The V gene's germline CDR1 is SQVTM and CDR2 ANQGSEA. The CDR3 contains 15 residues. In DNA, the CDR3 is TGCAGCGTTGAAGATCCACAGGGAGGTTACAATGAGCAGTTCTTC. Protein product: CSVEDPQGGYNEQFF.

This clonotype was detected many times. The chain employs TRBV5-1 and TRBJ2-1; 8 bases map to TRBD2. With V trimmed by 3 bases and J by 7 bases, 9 bases remained unmatched. Germline assignment: CDR1 SGHRS and CDR2 YFSETQ. This CDR3 has 15 amino acids. CDR3 sequence (DNA): TGCGCCAGCAGCTCCTCGGGGGGGAGTGGGAATGAGCAGTTCTTC. Amino acid sequence: CASSSSGGSGNEQFF.

The rearrangement joins TRBV29-1 to TRBJ2-3, with 9 bases aligning to TRBD2. Unmatched junction bases numbered 10, after V lost 4 bases and J lost 5 bases. The germline CDR1 and CDR2 sequences are SQVTM and ANQGSEA. This CDR3 comprises 15 residues. CDR3 sequence reads: CSVVRAGGSKDTQYF. The CDR3 nucleotides read TGCAGCGTTGTTAGAGCGGGAGGTAGTAAAGATACGCAGTATTTT.